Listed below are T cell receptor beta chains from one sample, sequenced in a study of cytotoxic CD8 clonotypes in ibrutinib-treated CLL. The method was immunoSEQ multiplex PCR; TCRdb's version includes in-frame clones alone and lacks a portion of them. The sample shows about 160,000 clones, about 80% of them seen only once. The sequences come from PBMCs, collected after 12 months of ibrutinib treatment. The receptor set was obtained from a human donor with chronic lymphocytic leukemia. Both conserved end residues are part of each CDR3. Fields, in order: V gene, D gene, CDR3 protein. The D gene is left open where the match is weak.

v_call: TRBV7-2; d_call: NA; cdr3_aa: CASSLGEGANRGKLFF
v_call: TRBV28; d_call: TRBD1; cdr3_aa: CASSRPGQGLDEQYF
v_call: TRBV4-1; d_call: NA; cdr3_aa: CASSQDPQGAGYTF
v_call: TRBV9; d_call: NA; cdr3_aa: CASSLDTYYGYTF
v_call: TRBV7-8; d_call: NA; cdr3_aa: CASSLDGAGQPQHF
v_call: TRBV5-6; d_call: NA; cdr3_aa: CASSLGPLTGSRETQYF
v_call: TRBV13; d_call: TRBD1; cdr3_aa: CASSPRGGSSYNEQFF
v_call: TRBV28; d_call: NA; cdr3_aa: CASSLWADLGYTF
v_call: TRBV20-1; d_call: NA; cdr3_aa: CSARANNEQFF
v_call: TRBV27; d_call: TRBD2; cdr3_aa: CASSSGGRGQETQYF
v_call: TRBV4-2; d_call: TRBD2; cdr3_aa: CASSQDGGEGTGELFF
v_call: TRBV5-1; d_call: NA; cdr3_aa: CASSGINYGYTF
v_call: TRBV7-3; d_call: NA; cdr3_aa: CASSPSGLNTEAFF
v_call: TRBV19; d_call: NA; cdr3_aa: CASSHPAASQETQYF
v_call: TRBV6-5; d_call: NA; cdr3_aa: CASSYSSRAGLNEQYF
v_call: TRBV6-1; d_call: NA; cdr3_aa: CASKTGPLQETQYF
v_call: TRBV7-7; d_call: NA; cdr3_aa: CASSLDGGSPQETQYF
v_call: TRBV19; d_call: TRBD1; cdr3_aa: CASSISGQGAGGYTF
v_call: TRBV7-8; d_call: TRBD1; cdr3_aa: CASSSARTGFGEQYF
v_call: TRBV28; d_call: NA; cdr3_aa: CASSSASGSIEKLFF
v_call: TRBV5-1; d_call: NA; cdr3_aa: CASSPTGETQYF
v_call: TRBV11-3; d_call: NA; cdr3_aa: CASSLDLPGEGLDQPQHF
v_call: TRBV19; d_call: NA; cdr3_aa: CASSPPGFNTEAFF
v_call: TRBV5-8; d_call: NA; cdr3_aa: CASSLGQVPEQYF
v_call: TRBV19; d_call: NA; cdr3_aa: CASRGSGPRNTGELFF